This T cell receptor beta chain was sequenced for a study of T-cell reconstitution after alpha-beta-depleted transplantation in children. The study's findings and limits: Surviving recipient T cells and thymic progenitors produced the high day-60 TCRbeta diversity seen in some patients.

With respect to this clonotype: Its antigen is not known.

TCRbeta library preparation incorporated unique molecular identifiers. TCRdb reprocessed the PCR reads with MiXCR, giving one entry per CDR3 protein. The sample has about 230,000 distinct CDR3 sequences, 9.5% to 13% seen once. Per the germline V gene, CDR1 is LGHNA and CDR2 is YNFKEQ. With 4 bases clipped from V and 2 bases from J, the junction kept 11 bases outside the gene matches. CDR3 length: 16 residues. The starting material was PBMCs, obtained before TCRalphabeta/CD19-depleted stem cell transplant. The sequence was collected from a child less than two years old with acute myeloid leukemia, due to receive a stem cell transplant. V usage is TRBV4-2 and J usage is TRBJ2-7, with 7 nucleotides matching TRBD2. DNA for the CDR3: TGTGCCAGCAGCCCCGGGACTGGCGGGAGAACCTACGAGCAGTACTTC. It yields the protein CASSPGTGGRTYEQYF.